This T cell receptor beta chain was profiled in a study of blood T cell repertoires in COVID-19. Study-level information: Sample material is recorded as cDNA or gDNA derived from T cells, B-cell-depleted T cells, or PBMCs.

V shed 2 bases and J shed 8 bases, with 17 bases lying between them. Per germline, CDR1 SGHTA and CDR2 FQGNSA. The CDR3 contains 15 residues. Assay used: immunoSEQ multiplex PCR; TCRdb lists only in-frame clones, some missing. The data show roughly 360,000 clones, roughly four fifths seen once. The sample holds one count of this clone. Cohort 3 recovery required two negative PCRs, clearance, or symptom resolution. The specimen sequenced was PBMCs or T cells enriched from blood (not recorded which). This sequence originates from a woman aged 50 to 60 who had recovered from COVID-19. The chain couples TRBV7-2 to TRBJ2-3; maybe TRBD2 (6 bases). The CDR3 DNA is TGTGCCAGCAGCTTACCCCCCCAAACGGGAGTTACGCAGTATTTT. Residues: CASSLPPQTGVTQYF.